This TCR beta chain was retrieved from a study of shared clonotypes between healthy human individuals. Germline V gives CDR1 PRHDT, CDR2 FYEKMQ (reference sequence). The CDR3 consists of 17 residues. The trim removed 3 bases at V and 3 bases at J, leaving 9 bases unmatched. Notes on the study in general: Among the subsets, naive ones generally showed larger estimated richness than memory ones.

The authors' processing: From ImmunoSEQ came sequences covering only the junction and carrying no quality scores, so filtering differed. Here immunoSEQ multiplex PCR was the method, and the copy in TCRdb shows in-frame clones only, minus some. The DNA was the basis for D and trimming; V, J and clone size are from that table. The top ten clones hold 16% of a sample with some 320,000 clones, more than 75% of them seen once. In regard to this clone: Its antigen is unknown.

This chain links TRBV13 with TRBJ2-5, with 11 bases that match TRBD2. The sequencing input was memory CD8+ T cells sorted from blood. The sample's subset: CD45RO+ cells pooled with CCR7-negative TemRA cells. The sequence was obtained from a young man in good health. CDR3 region: CASSFSLAGGNEETQYF. CDR3 nucleotides: TGTGCCAGCAGCTTTTCCCTAGCGGGAGGAAACGAAGAGACCCAGTACTTC.